This T cell receptor beta chain was recorded in a study of beta chain features in type 1 diabetes. Whole-study findings and limits: All four CD4+ subsets of Type 1 diabetes patients contained TCRB CDR3s that were moderately but significantly shorter. Naive, central memory and regulatory TCRB repertoires appeared more similar among patients than healthy donors.

The whole isolated RNA underwent reverse transcription, so sequencing captured expressed TCRB transcripts. Naive, central memory and regulatory T cell samples came to a mean of around 3.5 million reads. Only in-frame clones appear in the TCRdb table, and some are missing; sequencing was by immunoSEQ multiplex PCR. This sample carries about 150,000 clones, approximately 10% of them seen once, and the ten largest clones take roughly 0.45%. This CDR3 is built from 14 residues. Germline CDR1 and CDR2: LNHDA and SQIVND (reference sequence). The J segment lost 13 bases and the V segment lost 1 base, leaving 9 bases of the junction unmatched. As regards this clone: Its target is not known.

The source of this sequence is a man aged 30 to 45 with type 1 diabetes. The source material was central memory CD4+ T cells from blood. The V and J genes are TRBV19 and TRBJ1-2; 10 bases match TRBD1. The CDR3 here is CASSIGRDRGSSTF. For the CDR3, the DNA is TGTGCCAGTAGTATAGGCCGGGACAGGGGATCTTCCACCTTC.